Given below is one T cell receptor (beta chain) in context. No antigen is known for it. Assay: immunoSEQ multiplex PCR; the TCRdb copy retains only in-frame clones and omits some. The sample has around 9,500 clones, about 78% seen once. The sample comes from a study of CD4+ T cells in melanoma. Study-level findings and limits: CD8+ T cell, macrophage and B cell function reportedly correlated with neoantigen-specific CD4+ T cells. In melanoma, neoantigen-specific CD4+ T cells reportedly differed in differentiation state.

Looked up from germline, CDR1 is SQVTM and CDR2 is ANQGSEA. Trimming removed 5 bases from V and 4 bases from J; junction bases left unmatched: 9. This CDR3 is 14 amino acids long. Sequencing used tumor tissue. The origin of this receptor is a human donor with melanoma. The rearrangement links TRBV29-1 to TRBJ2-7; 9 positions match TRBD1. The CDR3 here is CSVYADRGSYEQYF. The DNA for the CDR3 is TGCAGCGTTTATGCGGACAGGGGTTCGTACGAGCAGTACTTC.